The next 27 T cell receptor beta chains were all read from a single sample in a study of vaccination and CD4 T cells after COVID-19. These receptors' targets are unknown. Once obtained from cultured CD4+ T cells, the DNA was sequenced using the Oncomine TCR Beta short-read assay. TCRdb re-analysed the PCR reads in MiXCR, keeping a single row per CDR3 protein. The table includes about 20,000 distinct CDR3 sequences, around 45% detected once. Treatment of the sample: approximately nine-day PBMC culture with coronavirus spike peptide pools or control peptides (ViraFEST assay). The material sequenced was CD4+ T cells from blood, cultured in vitro, taken before SARS-CoV-2 vaccination. These receptors all come from a human donor who had recovered from COVID-19.

The genes are TRBV11-2 and TRBJ2-5; the match to TRBD2 covers 11 bases. V gave up 5 bases and J gave up 1 base; unmatched junction bases: 9. Germline V gene lookup returns CDR1 SGHAT and CDR2 FQNNGV. This CDR3 comprises 17 residues. The CDR3 loop reads CASSTGTSGRTQETQYF. Written as DNA, the CDR3 is TGTGCCAGCAGCACGGGGACTAGCGGACGGACCCAAGAGACCCAGTACTTC.

Only a few counts were recorded for this clonotype. This chain connects TRBV20-1 to TRBJ2-2; 9 positions agree with TRBD1. V dropped 5 bases and J dropped 7; count of bases not matched to a gene: 5. Germline V gene sequence: CDR1 DFQATT, CDR2 SNEGSKA (reference sequence). The CDR3 has 13 residues. CDR3 nucleotide sequence: TGCAGTGCTGGGACAGGGTTCGGCGGGGAGCTGTTTTTT. It is translated as CSAGTGFGGELFF.

The chain links TRBV25-1 to TRBJ1-6; D not resolved. Germline V gene lookup returns CDR1 MGHDK and CDR2 SYGVNS. The CDR3 length is 13 residues. V was clipped by 4 bases and J by 10 bases, with 11 bases between them. The CDR3 loop reads CASSAFQDSPLHF. The CDR3 DNA follows: TGTGCCAGCAGTGCCTTTCAGGACTCACCCCTCCACTTT.

The sample holds a few counts of this clonotype. The rearrangement joins TRBV20-1 to TRBJ1-1; perhaps TRBD1 as D (5 bases). The CDR3 contains 12 residues. V was trimmed by 2 bases and J by 11 bases, leaving 15 bases between them. Per germline, CDR1 DFQATT and CDR2 SNEGSKA (reference sequence). For the CDR3, the DNA is TGCAGTGCTAGAAGCGGACAAACAGCGGCTTTCTTT. Protein sequence: CSARSGQTAAFF.

This clonotype was picked up a small number of times. The chain combines TRBV6-5 with TRBJ1-1; possible D gene TRBD1, 6 bases. CDR3 length: 15 amino acids. Germline lookup yields CDR1 MNHEY and CDR2 SVGAGI. V gave up 2 bases and J gave up 0 bases, with 10 bases separating them. DNA for the CDR3: TGTGCCAGCAGTTACGGGGGGCGTGTGAACACTGAAGCTTTCTTT. This codes for CASSYGGRVNTEAFF.

The J gene is TRBJ2-2, the V gene TRBV27; the match to TRBD1 covers 7 bases. Losses at the gene ends were 3 bases for V and 2 bases for J; bases not matched to a gene: 6. This CDR3 spans 16 amino acids. Germline lookup yields CDR1 MNHEY and CDR2 SMNVEV (reference sequence). In DNA form, the CDR3 reads TGTGCCAGCAGTTTCGCCCAGGGGGTAAACACCGGGGAGCTGTTTTTT. Amino acid sequence: CASSFAQGVNTGELFF.

CDR3 sequence: CASSYSGAPTSGRNIQYF. The CDR3, as DNA: TGTGCCAGCAGTTACTCGGGGGCACCAACTAGCGGGAGAAACATTCAGTACTTC. This chain links TRBV6-2 or TRBV6-3 with TRBJ2-4; 11 bases are a match to TRBD2. V gave up 0 bases and J gave up 6 bases; unmatched junction bases: 10. Germline lookup yields CDR1 MNHEY and CDR2 SVGEGT. CDR3 length: 18 amino acids.

CDR3 amino acids: CASRVGGLDSPLHF. The CDR3 DNA reads as TGTGCCAGCAGGGTGGGGGGGCTAGATTCACCCCTCCACTTT. The chain links TRBV7-2 to TRBJ1-6; TRBD1 is a possible D gene (6 bases). CDR1 and CDR2 (germline): SGHTA, FQGNSA. The CDR3 totals 14 residues. Trimming took off 6 bases at V and 8 bases at J, with 14 bases between the two ends.

The rearrangement uses TRBV11-3 and TRBJ2-1; D gene uncertain. The V gene lost 2 bases and the J gene lost 0 bases, with 5 bases spanning the gap. CDR3 size: 14 residues. Germline assignment: CDR1 SGHNT and CDR2 YENEEA. CDR3 residues: CASSLSSSYNEQFF. As DNA, the CDR3 is TGTGCCAGCAGCTTATCTAGCTCCTACAATGAGCAGTTCTTC.

This chain uses TRBV15 with TRBJ2-7, with 14 nucleotides matching TRBD2. Germline V gives CDR1 LNHNV, CDR2 YYDKDF (reference sequence). This CDR3 spans 21 amino acids. V lost 0 bases, J lost 2 bases, and 15 bases stayed unmatched. Written as DNA, the CDR3 is TGTGCCACCAGCAGAGATCTCCCGGGACTAGCGGGAGTGCCTATAGCCTACGAGCAGTACTTC. It specifies CATSRDLPGLAGVPIAYEQYF.

This chain links TRBV10-3 with TRBJ2-6; unclear D gene. Looked up from germline, CDR1 is ENHRY and CDR2 is SYGVKD. V was pared by 7 bases and J by 10 bases, with 17 bases between. This CDR3 spans 14 amino acids. The CDR3 nucleotides read TGTGCCATCACCCAGGACCCTCAAGCAAACGTCCTGACTTTC. Amino acids: CAITQDPQANVLTF.

In its sample, this clonotype was seen a few times. The gene calls are TRBV6-1 and TRBJ1-5; possible D gene TRBD1, 6 bases. The CDR3 length is 15 residues. The germline gives CDR1 MNHNS, CDR2 SASEGT. The V gene lost 6 bases and the J gene lost 4 bases, with 16 bases spanning the gap. This CDR3 reads CASRHRDTPNQPQHF. The CDR3 coding sequence is TGTGCCAGCAGGCACCGGGACACGCCAAATCAGCCCCAGCATTTT.

This chain uses TRBV6-1 with TRBJ2-1, with TRBD2 identical over 7 bases. Trimming took 3 bases from V and 9 from J; bases not matched to a gene: 11. This CDR3 spans 15 amino acids. Germline CDR1 MNHNS, CDR2 SASEGT. DNA of the CDR3: TGTGCCAGCAGTGATGGGACTTCCACGGGGGGTGAGCAGTTCTTC. This encodes CASSDGTSTGGEQFF.

The chain is built from TRBV6-1 and TRBJ1-3, with D perhaps matching TRBD1 (5 bases). The CDR3 loop spans 15 amino acids. In germline, CDR1 is MNHNS, CDR2 SASEGT. Trimming cost V 5 bases and J 4 bases, with 15 bases left between them. CDR3 region: CASSIPGGRGNTIYF. CDR3 in DNA: TGTGCCAGCAGTATCCCGGGGGGTAGGGGAAACACCATATATTTT.

This clonotype was found a few times. The V call is TRBV5-4, the J call TRBJ2-7; unclear D gene. V lost 1 base, J lost 6 bases, and 11 bases lay in between. The CDR3 consists of 13 residues. Looked up from germline, CDR1 is SGHNT and CDR2 is YYREEE (reference sequence). CDR3: CASSLPPSREQYF. The CDR3 coding sequence is TGTGCCAGCAGCTTGCCGCCTTCCCGCGAGCAGTACTTC.

This clonotype has more than one count but fewer than ten. This chain uses TRBV20-1 with TRBJ2-2, with 11 bases that match TRBD2. The ends lost 3 bases at V and 5 bases at J; junction bases unmatched: 5. The germline V gene has CDR1 DFQATT and CDR2 SNEGSKA (reference sequence). The CDR3 contains 15 residues. The CDR3 sequence is CSASASSGGTGELFF. CDR3 sequence (DNA): TGCAGTGCTAGTGCGTCTAGCGGGGGGACCGGGGAGCTGTTTTTT.

The V and J genes are TRBV6-1 and TRBJ1-5, with D tentatively TRBD1 (6 bases). Germline V gene data show CDR1 as MNHNS and CDR2 as SASEGT. Trimming took off 6 bases at V and 3 bases at J, with 15 bases between the two ends. This CDR3 has 15 amino acids. The CDR3 bases are TGTGCCAGCAGAAGCGGGGGGGCGAACAATCAGCCCCAGCATTTT. This codes for CASRSGGANNQPQHF.

The chain recombines TRBV11-3 with TRBJ2-5; D may be TRBD1 (6 bases). V was pared by 5 bases and J by 5 bases, with 12 bases between. Germline V gene lookup returns CDR1 SGHNT and CDR2 YENEEA. The CDR3 loop spans 13 amino acids. DNA of the CDR3: TGTGCCAGCAGCGGGGGACAATGGGAGACCCAGTACTTC. The encoded protein is CASSGGQWETQYF.

This chain's CDR3 is CASSAGTGGGQPQHF. In nucleotides, the CDR3 is TGTGCCAGCAGTGCCGGGACAGGGGGGGGGCAGCCCCAGCATTTT. V and J are TRBV6-1 and TRBJ1-5; 11 bases are a match to TRBD1. This CDR3 is 15 amino acids long. J lost 7 bases, V lost 4 bases, and 6 bases had no gene match. Germline V gives CDR1 MNHNS, CDR2 SASEGT.

This clonotype was observed a few times. The chain is built from TRBV20-1 and TRBJ1-1; TRBD1 might be the D (6 bases). Germline CDR1 and CDR2: DFQATT and SNEGSKA (reference sequence). The V and J ends lost 0 bases and 4 bases respectively, with 12 bases between them. This CDR3 contains 14 residues. CDR3 nucleotides: TGCAGTGCTAGAGATGCACCCAGGGGCACTGAAGCTTTCTTT. It encodes CSARDAPRGTEAFF.

This clonotype was counted only a few times. V gene TRBV20-1 combines with J gene TRBJ1-5, with D unresolved. V was shortened by 6 bases and J by 5 bases, with 17 bases between the two germline ends. This CDR3 is built from 14 residues. CDR1 is DFQATT, CDR2 SNEGSKA, per germline (reference sequence). For the CDR3, the DNA is TGCAGTGCCCGTCCCCCCGGGGAGTATCAGCCCCAGCATTTT. It codes for CSARPPGEYQPQHF.

This clonotype is a singleton in its sample. The gene calls are TRBV19 and TRBJ1-1; a weak D match, TRBD1 (5 bases). This CDR3 region has 14 residues. Trimming took off 4 bases at V and 4 bases at J, with 13 bases between the two ends. Germline V gene data show CDR1 as LNHDA and CDR2 as SQIVND (reference sequence). The CDR3 DNA reads as TGTGCCAGTAGTACCGTGGGGGGGTTCACTGAAGCTTTCTTT. It is translated as CASSTVGGFTEAFF.

V is TRBV2 and J is TRBJ2-7; maybe TRBD2 (6 bases). The CDR3 consists of 14 residues. The germline V gene encodes CDR1 SNHLY and CDR2 FYNNEI. The V and J ends lost 1 base and 2 bases respectively, with 9 bases between them. DNA for the CDR3: TGTGCCAGCAGTGAAGGGCGGGGAACCTACGAGCAGTACTTC. Its translation: CASSEGRGTYEQYF.

This clonotype was counted only a few times. This rearrangement joins TRBV2 to TRBJ1-6; maybe TRBD1 (6 bases). V was pared by 2 bases and J by 7 bases, with 12 bases between. This CDR3 spans 15 amino acids. Germline CDR1 SNHLY, CDR2 FYNNEI. CDR3 sequence reads: CASSEPGQGNSPLHF. The CDR3 DNA reads as TGTGCCAGCAGTGAACCGGGGCAGGGGAATTCACCCCTCCACTTT.

The chain combines TRBV20-1 with TRBJ2-3, with a weak D call TRBD1 (8 bases). Looked up from germline, CDR1 is DFQATT and CDR2 is SNEGSKA (reference sequence). This CDR3 is 12 amino acids long. V dropped 7 bases and J dropped 6 bases, with 14 bases sitting between them. In DNA form, the CDR3 reads TGCAGTGTTCACAGGGGGGGGGATACGCAGTATTTT. Translating gives CSVHRGGDTQYF.

The table lists this clonotype with a few counts. The J gene is TRBJ2-1, the V gene TRBV20-1, with 10 bases that match TRBD2. In germline, CDR1 is DFQATT, CDR2 SNEGSKA (reference sequence). The CDR3 runs to 15 residues. V lost 3 bases and J lost 1; bases outside the gene matches: 3. CDR3 loop: CSASSGRLSYNEQFF. The CDR3 DNA is TGCAGTGCTAGTAGCGGGAGGCTTTCCTACAATGAGCAGTTCTTC.

This clonotype showed up just a few times. The rearrangement joins TRBV7-9 to TRBJ1-1, with D perhaps TRBD1 (5 bases). Germline-derived CDR1 and CDR2 are SEHNR and FQNEAQ (reference sequence). This CDR3 has 13 residues. The ends were cut back, 7 bases at V and 2 bases at J, with 11 bases in the middle. Here the CDR3 reads CASTNWGNTEAFF. The CDR3 DNA sequence: TGTGCCAGCACCAATTGGGGCAACACTGAAGCTTTCTTT.